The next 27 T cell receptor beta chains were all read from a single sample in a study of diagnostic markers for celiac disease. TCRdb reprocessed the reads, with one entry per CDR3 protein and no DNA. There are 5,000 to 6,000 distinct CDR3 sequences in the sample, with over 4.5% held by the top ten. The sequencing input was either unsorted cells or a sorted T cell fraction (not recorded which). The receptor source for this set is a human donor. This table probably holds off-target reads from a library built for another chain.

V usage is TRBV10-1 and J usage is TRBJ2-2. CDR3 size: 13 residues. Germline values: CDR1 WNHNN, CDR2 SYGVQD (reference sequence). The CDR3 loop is CASSDQYTGELFF.

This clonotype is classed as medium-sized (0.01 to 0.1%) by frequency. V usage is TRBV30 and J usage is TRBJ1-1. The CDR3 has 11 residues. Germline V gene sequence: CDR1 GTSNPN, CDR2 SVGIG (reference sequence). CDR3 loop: CACGLNTEAFF.

CDR3 sequence reads: CSVEEVRGNEQYF. V is TRBV29-1 and J is TRBJ2-7; lacking DNA, the TRBD1 call made by TCRdb goes unchecked. This CDR3 has 13 residues. Per germline, CDR1 SQVTM and CDR2 ANQGSEA.

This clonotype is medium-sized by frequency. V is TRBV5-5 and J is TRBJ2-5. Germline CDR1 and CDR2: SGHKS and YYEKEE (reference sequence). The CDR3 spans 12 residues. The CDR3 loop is CASSLTQETQYF. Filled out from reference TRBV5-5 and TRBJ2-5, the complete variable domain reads DAGVTQSPTHLIKTRGQQVTLRCSPISGHKSVSWYQQVLGQGPQFIFQYYEKEERGRGNFPDRFSARQFPNYSSELNVNALLLGDSALYLCASSLTQETQYFGPGTRLLVL.

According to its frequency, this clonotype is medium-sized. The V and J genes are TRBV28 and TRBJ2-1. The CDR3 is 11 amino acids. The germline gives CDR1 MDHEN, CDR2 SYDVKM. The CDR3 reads CASRGRDEQFF.

CDR3 residues: CASSVSNEQFF. This rearrangement joins TRBV9 to TRBJ2-1. This CDR3 has 11 amino acids. In germline, CDR1 is SGDLS, CDR2 YYNGEE.

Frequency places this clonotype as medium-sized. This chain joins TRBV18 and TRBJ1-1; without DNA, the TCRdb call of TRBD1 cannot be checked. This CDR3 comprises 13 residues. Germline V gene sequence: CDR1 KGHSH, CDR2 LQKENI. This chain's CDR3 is CASSQSTGYEAFF.

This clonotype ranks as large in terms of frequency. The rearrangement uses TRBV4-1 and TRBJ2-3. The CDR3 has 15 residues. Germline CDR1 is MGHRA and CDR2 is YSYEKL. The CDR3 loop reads CASSQEDIPADTQYF.

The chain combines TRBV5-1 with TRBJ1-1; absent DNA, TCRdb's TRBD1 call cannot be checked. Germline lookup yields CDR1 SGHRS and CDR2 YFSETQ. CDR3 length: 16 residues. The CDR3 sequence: CASSSAGQVWNTEAFF.

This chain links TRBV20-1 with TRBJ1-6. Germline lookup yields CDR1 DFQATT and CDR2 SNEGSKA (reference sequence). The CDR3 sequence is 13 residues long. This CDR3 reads CSARSRNNSPLHF.

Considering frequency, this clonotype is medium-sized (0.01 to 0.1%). The CDR3 loop is CAWGRTTVGNTIYF. The chain employs TRBV30 and TRBJ1-3. Germline lookup yields CDR1 GTSNPN and CDR2 SVGIG (reference sequence). The length of the CDR3 is 14 residues.

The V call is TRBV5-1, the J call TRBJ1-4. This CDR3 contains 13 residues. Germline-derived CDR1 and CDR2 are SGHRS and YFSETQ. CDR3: CASSLGPDEKLFF.

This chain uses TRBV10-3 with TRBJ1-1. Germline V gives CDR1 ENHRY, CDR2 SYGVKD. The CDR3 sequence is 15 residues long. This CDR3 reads CAISDFRGGYTEAFF.

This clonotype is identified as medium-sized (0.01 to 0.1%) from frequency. This CDR3 reads CSAGGTGNTIYF. The V and J genes are TRBV20-1 and TRBJ1-3; with no DNA, the TCRdb D assignment of TRBD1 cannot be verified. The CDR3 loop spans 12 amino acids. Germline-derived CDR1 and CDR2 are DFQATT and SNEGSKA (reference sequence).

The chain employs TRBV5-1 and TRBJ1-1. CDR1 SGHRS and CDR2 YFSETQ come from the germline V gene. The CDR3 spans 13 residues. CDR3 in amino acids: CASSLWGTSEAFF.

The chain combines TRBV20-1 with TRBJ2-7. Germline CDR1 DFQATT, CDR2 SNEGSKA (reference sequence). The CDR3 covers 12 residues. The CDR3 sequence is CSASSRTYEQYF.

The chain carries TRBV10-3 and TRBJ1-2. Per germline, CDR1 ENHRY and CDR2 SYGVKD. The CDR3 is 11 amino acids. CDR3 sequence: CAISEVRGYTF.

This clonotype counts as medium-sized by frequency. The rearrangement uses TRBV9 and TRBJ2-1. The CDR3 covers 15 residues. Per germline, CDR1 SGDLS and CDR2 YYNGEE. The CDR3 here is CASSTGGSSYNEQFF.

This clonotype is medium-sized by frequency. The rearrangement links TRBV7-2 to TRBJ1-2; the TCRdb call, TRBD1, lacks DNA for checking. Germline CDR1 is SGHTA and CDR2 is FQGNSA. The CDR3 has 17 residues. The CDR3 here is CASSLARGAVRIYGYTF.

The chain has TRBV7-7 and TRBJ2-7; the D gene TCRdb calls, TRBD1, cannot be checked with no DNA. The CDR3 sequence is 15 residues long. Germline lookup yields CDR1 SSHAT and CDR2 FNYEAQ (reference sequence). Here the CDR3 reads CASSLAGDGAYEQYF.

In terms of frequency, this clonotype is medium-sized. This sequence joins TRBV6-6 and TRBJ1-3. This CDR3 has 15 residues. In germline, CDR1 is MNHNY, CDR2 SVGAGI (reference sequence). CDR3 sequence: CASSYPMGSGNTIYF.

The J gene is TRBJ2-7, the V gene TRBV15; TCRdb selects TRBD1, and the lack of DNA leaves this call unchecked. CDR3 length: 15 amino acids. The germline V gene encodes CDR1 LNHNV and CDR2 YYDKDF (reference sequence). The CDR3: CATSSRRGGSYEQYF.

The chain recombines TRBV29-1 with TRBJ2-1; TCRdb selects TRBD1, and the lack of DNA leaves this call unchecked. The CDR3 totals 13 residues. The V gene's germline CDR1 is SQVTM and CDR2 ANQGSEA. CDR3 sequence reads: CSVAGTLYNEQFF.

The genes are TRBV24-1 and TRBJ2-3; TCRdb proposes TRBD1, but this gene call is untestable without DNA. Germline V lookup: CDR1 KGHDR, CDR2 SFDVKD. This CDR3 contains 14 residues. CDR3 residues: CATSEPAQGDTQYF.

The CDR3: CASSLTGELFF. The chain combines TRBV3-1 with TRBJ2-2. The CDR3 contains 11 residues. Germline loops: CDR1 LGHDT, CDR2 YNNKEL (reference sequence).

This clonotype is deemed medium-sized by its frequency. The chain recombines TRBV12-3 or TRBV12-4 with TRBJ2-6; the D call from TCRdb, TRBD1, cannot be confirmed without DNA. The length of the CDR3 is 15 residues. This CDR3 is CASRTGSSGANVLTF.

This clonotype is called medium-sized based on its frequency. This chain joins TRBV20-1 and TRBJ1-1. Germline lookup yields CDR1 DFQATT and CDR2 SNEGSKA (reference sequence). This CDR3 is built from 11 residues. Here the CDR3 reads CSAMENTEAFF.